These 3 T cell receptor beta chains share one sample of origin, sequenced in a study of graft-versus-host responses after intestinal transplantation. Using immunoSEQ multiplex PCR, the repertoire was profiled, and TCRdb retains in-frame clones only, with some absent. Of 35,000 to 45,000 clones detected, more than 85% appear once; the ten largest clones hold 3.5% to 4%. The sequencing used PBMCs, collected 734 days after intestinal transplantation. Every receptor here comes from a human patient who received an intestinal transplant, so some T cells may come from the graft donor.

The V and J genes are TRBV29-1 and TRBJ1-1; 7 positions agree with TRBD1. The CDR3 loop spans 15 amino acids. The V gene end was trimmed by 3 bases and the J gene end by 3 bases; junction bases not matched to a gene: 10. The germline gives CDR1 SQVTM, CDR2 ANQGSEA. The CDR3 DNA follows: TGCAGCGTTGACAAAAGGGTTCAGGGGGACACTGAAGCTTTCTTT. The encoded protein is CSVDKRVQGDTEAFF. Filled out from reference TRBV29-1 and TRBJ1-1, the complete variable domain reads SAVISQKPSRDICQRGTSLTIQCQVDSQVTMMFWYRQQPGQSLTLIATANQGSEATYESGFVIDKFPISRPNLTFSTLTVSNMSPEDSSIYLCSVDKRVQGDTEAFFGQGTRLTVV.

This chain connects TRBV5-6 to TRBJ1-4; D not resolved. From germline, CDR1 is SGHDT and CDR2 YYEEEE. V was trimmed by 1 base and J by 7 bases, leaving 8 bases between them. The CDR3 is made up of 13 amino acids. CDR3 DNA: TGTGCCAGCAGCTTGTGGGAAGTTGAAAAACTGTTTTTT. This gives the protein CASSLWEVEKLFF.

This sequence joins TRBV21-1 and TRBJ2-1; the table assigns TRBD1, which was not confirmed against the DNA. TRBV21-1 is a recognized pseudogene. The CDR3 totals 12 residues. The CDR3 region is CAEDRAGDEQFF. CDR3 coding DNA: TGTGCTGAGGACAGGGCGGGGGATGAGCAGTTCTTC.